Each of the 22 T cell receptor beta chains below was sequenced from the same sample in a study of T cell responses to AZD1222 COVID-19 vaccine. The data were produced by immunoSEQ multiplex PCR, yet TCRdb's version contains in-frame clones alone and is incomplete. The sample lists around 120,000 clones, about nine tenths seen once, with approximately 2.6% in the top ten. The material was peripheral blood, obtained 28 days after the second AZD1222 dose. The receptors originated from an adult who received the AZD1222 COVID-19 vaccine.

The chain recombines TRBV6-1 with TRBJ1-2, with a possible D match to TRBD1 (5 bases). The V end was cut by 3 bases, the J end by 4 bases, with 9 bases between. The CDR3 has 13 amino acids. Germline V gives CDR1 MNHNS, CDR2 SASEGT. The CDR3 bases are TGTGCCAGCAGTGAGAGGGGCAGCTATGGCTACACCTTC. Translated, it gives CASSERGSYGYTF.

This chain links TRBV12-3 or TRBV12-4 with TRBJ2-7, with TRBD1 matching over 7 bases. Losses at the gene ends were 9 bases for V and 3 bases for J; bases not matched to a gene: 5. There are 12 residues in the CDR3. CDR3 in DNA: TGTGCCAGTGGGGACAGATTCTACGAGCAGTACTTC. Translated: CASGDRFYEQYF.

The chain couples TRBV5-1 to TRBJ2-3; 7 bases are a match to TRBD2. Trimming took 5 bases from V and 3 from J; bases not matched to a gene: 15. The CDR3 length is 17 residues. Germline-derived CDR1 and CDR2 are SGHRS and YFSETQ. CDR3 in amino acids: CASRSSTAGRGTDTQYF. CDR3 DNA sequence: TGCGCCAGCAGATCATCTACAGCGGGGCGGGGGACAGATACGCAGTATTTT.

This clone has just one count. The rearrangement links TRBV11-3 to TRBJ2-6, with D maybe TRBD1 (6 bases). Trimming pared 4 bases from V and 10 bases from J, leaving 14 bases between. This CDR3 contains 14 residues. Germline V gene sequence: CDR1 SGHNT, CDR2 YENEEA. The chain's CDR3 is CASSSTGTPNVLTF. Here the CDR3 DNA reads TGTGCCAGCAGCTCGACCGGGACACCTAACGTCCTGACTTTC.

The chain carries TRBV6-5 and TRBJ1-2, with D uncertain. The ends were cut back, 5 bases at V and 7 bases at J, with 17 bases in the middle. The CDR3 is made up of 14 amino acids. CDR1 is MNHEY, CDR2 SVGAGI, per germline. CDR3 region: CASSRANIQSGYTF. Written as DNA, the CDR3 is TGTGCCAGCAGTCGAGCGAATATACAGTCTGGCTACACCTTC.

This chain connects TRBV19 to TRBJ1-2, with D tentatively TRBD1 (5 bases). CDR1 LNHDA and CDR2 SQIVND come from the germline V gene (reference sequence). The CDR3 length is 13 residues. V lost 11 bases and J lost 5, with 18 bases in between. In DNA, the CDR3 is TGTGCCGCCAGGTCGGGGGGTCAGTATGGCTACACCTTC. This gives the protein CAARSGGQYGYTF.

The chain joins TRBV14 to TRBJ1-2; a weak D match, TRBD1 (5 bases). This CDR3 has 13 amino acids. CDR1 is SGHDN, CDR2 FVKESK, per germline. The V end was cut by 1 base, the J end by 6 bases, with 9 bases between. Here the CDR3 reads CASSQARANGYTF. In DNA, the CDR3 is TGTGCCAGCAGCCAAGCCAGGGCCAATGGCTACACCTTC.

The chain joins TRBV6-5 to TRBJ1-6, with D unclear. CDR3 length equals 15 residues. The V end was cut by 2 bases, the J end by 11 bases, with 16 bases between. Per the germline V gene, CDR1 is MNHEY and CDR2 is SVGAGI. The chain's CDR3 is CASSYLASTGPPLHF. CDR3 DNA sequence: TGTGCCAGCAGTTACCTAGCATCGACCGGGCCACCCCTCCACTTT.

This clone was picked up one time. J is TRBJ2-1 and V is TRBV4-3, with D possibly being TRBD1 (5 bases). The V gene's germline CDR1 is LGHNA and CDR2 YSLEER. The CDR3 is made up of 13 amino acids. The V end lost 3 bases, the J end lost 12 bases, and 15 bases lay between the germline ends. In DNA, the CDR3 is TGCGCCAGCAGCCAGATTACAGGTGTAGGGCAGTTCTTC. Translating it yields CASSQITGVGQFF.

The rearrangement joins TRBV3-1 (or the pseudogene TRBV3-2) to TRBJ1-2; 9 nucleotides align to TRBD1. In germline, CDR1 is LGHDT, CDR2 YNNKEL (reference sequence). The junction had 6 bases not matched to a gene; V was cut back by 3 bases and J by 7 bases. The CDR3 totals 14 residues. CDR3 coding DNA: TGTGCCAGCAGCCAGGGGGGACAGGGTGTTGGCTACACCTTC. Translating it yields CASSQGGQGVGYTF.

CDR3: CASSYGVYGGKGYTF. The CDR3 bases are TGTGCCAGCAGTTACGGGGTGTACGGGGGCAAGGGCTACACCTTC. V and J are TRBV6-5 and TRBJ1-2, with D perhaps TRBD1 (6 bases). Per the germline V gene, CDR1 is MNHEY and CDR2 is SVGAGI. The germline V and J ends were trimmed by 2 bases and 8 bases, with 18 bases remaining between them. This CDR3 has 15 residues.

V usage is TRBV28 and J usage is TRBJ1-6; a possible D gene is TRBD1 (6 bases). V lost 4 bases, J lost 1 base, and 11 bases lay in between. CDR3 size: 16 residues. Per the germline V gene, CDR1 is MDHEN and CDR2 is SYDVKM. The DNA of the CDR3 is TGTGCCAGCAGTTACCCAGGGGTTTCCTATAATTCACCCCTCCACTTT. Protein: CASSYPGVSYNSPLHF.

The chain joins TRBV6-5 to TRBJ2-1, with 11 bases identical to TRBD2. The V gene's germline CDR1 is MNHEY and CDR2 SVGAGI. The V segment lost 0 bases and the J segment 5 bases; nucleotides outside the gene matches: 3. There are 16 residues in the CDR3. The CDR3: CASSYSGLAVNNEQFF. The DNA of the CDR3 is TGTGCCAGCAGTTACTCGGGACTAGCGGTCAACAATGAGCAGTTCTTC.

The chain carries TRBV27 and TRBJ2-3; no clear D. Germline CDR1 is MNHEY and CDR2 is SMNVEV (reference sequence). The CDR3 is 14 amino acids. Trimming cost V 0 bases and J 1 base, with 5 bases left between them. The CDR3 sequence: CASSLSKGTDTQYF. CDR3 DNA: TGTGCCAGCAGTTTATCGAAGGGCACAGATACGCAGTATTTT.

The gene calls are TRBV12-3 or TRBV12-4 and TRBJ1-4; no definite D call. The CDR3 sequence is 12 residues long. V was shortened by 3 bases and J by 7 bases, with 6 bases between the two germline ends. This CDR3 is CASSFSREKLFF. In DNA form, the CDR3 reads TGTGCCAGCAGTTTTAGTCGTGAAAAACTGTTTTTT.

The chain recombines TRBV24-1 with TRBJ1-2; D is ambiguous. The CDR3 runs 12 residues. Germline loops: CDR1 KGHDR, CDR2 SFDVKD. Trimming removed 5 bases at V and 5 bases at J, with 8 bases between. The CDR3 DNA follows: TGTGCCACCAGTGTTGGTGAATATGGCTACACCTTC. Protein sequence: CATSVGEYGYTF.

This chain connects TRBV9 to TRBJ2-7; D is unclear. The germline V gene encodes CDR1 SGDLS and CDR2 YYNGEE. The CDR3 has 14 amino acids. V lost 1 base and J 2 bases, leaving 10 bases between the germline ends. CDR3 protein: CASSVLAEAYEQYF. The CDR3 DNA follows: TGTGCCAGCAGCGTATTAGCTGAAGCCTACGAGCAGTACTTC.

The J gene is TRBJ1-2, the V gene TRBV7-2, with 8 bases aligning to TRBD1. The V segment lost 1 base and the J segment 5 bases; nucleotides outside the gene matches: 6. This CDR3 contains 15 residues. From germline, CDR1 is SGHTA and CDR2 FQGNSA. The CDR3 DNA follows: TGTGCCAGCAGCTTAGGGACAGGGTATGCTTATGGCTACACCTTC. It is translated as CASSLGTGYAYGYTF.

The V and J genes are TRBV4-2 and TRBJ1-1, with no clear D. The CDR3 contains 14 residues. Germline lookup yields CDR1 LGHNA and CDR2 YNFKEQ. V lost 0 bases, J lost 1 base, and 6 bases lay in between. CDR3 coding DNA: TGTGCCAGCAGCCAAGATGGGCCGAACACTGAAGCTTTCTTT. This sequence encodes CASSQDGPNTEAFF.

DNA for the CDR3: TGCGCCAGCAGCTCGAGCCCAGAGACCCAGTACTTC. Translation: CASSSSPETQYF. The chain recombines TRBV5-1 with TRBJ2-5; D remains ambiguous. The germline V and J ends were trimmed by 3 bases and 4 bases, with 7 bases remaining between them. The CDR3 totals 12 residues. In germline, CDR1 is SGHRS, CDR2 YFSETQ.

The CDR3 sequence: CASSATGGGNTIYF. In nucleotides, the CDR3 is TGTGCCAGCAGCGCGACAGGGGGCGGAAACACCATATATTTT. This chain joins TRBV5-5 and TRBJ1-3; 10 bases fit TRBD1. The CDR3 length is 14 residues. Germline CDR1 is SGHKS and CDR2 is YYEKEE (reference sequence). Trimming removed 4 bases from V and 4 bases from J; junction bases left unmatched: 2.

The chain employs TRBV2 and TRBJ1-6; possible D gene TRBD1, 6 bases. Between the trimmed V and J ends, which lost 7 bases and 14 bases, there was a span of 27 bases. The V gene's germline CDR1 is SNHLY and CDR2 FYNNEI. The CDR3 sequence is 16 residues long. The CDR3 nucleotides read TGTGCCAGCATTGGCGGACAGAGCCTAACAACGATCACCCTCCACTTT. This codes for CASIGGQSLTTITLHF.